The 20 T cell receptor beta chains below come from one sample, sequenced in a study of beta chain features in type 1 diabetes. Investigators reverse transcribed all isolated RNA, so they sequenced expressed TCRB transcripts. This table comes from immunoSEQ multiplex PCR, and its TCRdb copy is limited to in-frame clones, with some not included. The sample lists some 150,000 clones, approximately 9.8% occurring once. The material sequenced was central memory CD4+ T cells from blood. The receptors were sampled from a middle-aged woman in good health.

This clone was seen a handful of times. The chain uses TRBV2 and TRBJ2-5; 9 bases fit TRBD1. CDR3 length: 15 amino acids. Trimming removed 6 bases from V and 5 bases from J; junction bases left unmatched: 10. The germline V gene has CDR1 SNHLY and CDR2 FYNNEI. The CDR3 here is CASSVDNRGQETQYF. The CDR3 DNA reads as TGTGCCAGCAGCGTCGATAACAGGGGGCAGGAGACCCAGTACTTC.

This chain uses TRBV5-4 with TRBJ1-2; unclear D gene. Germline values: CDR1 SGHNT, CDR2 YYREEE (reference sequence). This CDR3 comprises 11 residues. V was pared by 2 bases and J by 8 bases, with 7 bases between. In nucleotides, the CDR3 is TGTGCCAGCAGCTTTACCAGGGGCTACACCTTC. Translated, it gives CASSFTRGYTF.

This clone was seen a handful of times. In DNA form, the CDR3 reads TGTGCCAGCTCACCACCTTTCGGGTACCAAGAGACCCAGTACTTC. It codes for CASSPPFGYQETQYF. V gene TRBV18 combines with J gene TRBJ2-5, with D hard to call. Germline values: CDR1 KGHSH, CDR2 LQKENI. The CDR3 contains 15 residues. Trimming shortened V by 0 bases and J by 0 bases, and 8 bases separated the two germline ends.

The chain combines TRBV11-2 with TRBJ2-5, with a possible D match to TRBD2 (5 bases). Per the germline V gene, CDR1 is SGHAT and CDR2 is FQNNGV. V was cut by 3 bases and J by 3 bases, with 8 bases left in between. This CDR3 has 13 residues. DNA for the CDR3: TGTGCCAGCAGCTTGACTATAAAAGAGACCCAGTACTTC. Translation: CASSLTIKETQYF.

V gene TRBV29-1 combines with J gene TRBJ1-1, with 7 bases lining up with TRBD1. Germline-derived CDR1 and CDR2 are SQVTM and ANQGSEA. The CDR3 length is 13 residues. Trimming at V came to 7 bases and at J to 3 bases, leaving 8 bases not matched to a gene. The CDR3 region is CSAGDRRDTEAFF. For the CDR3, the DNA is TGCAGCGCCGGGGACAGACGGGACACTGAAGCTTTCTTT.

This clone was detected a few times. V is TRBV6-5 and J is TRBJ2-7; tentative D call: TRBD1 (5 bases). V gave up 0 bases and J gave up 2 bases, with 8 bases separating them. Germline V lookup: CDR1 MNHEY, CDR2 SVGAGI. The CDR3 sequence is 14 residues long. The CDR3 sequence is CASSYSQGAYEQYF. Written as DNA, the CDR3 is TGTGCCAGCAGTTACTCTCAGGGTGCCTACGAGCAGTACTTC.

This clone was detected a few times. The rearrangement uses TRBV5-4 and TRBJ2-5; TRBD2 matches 10 bases. CDR1 is SGHNT and CDR2 is YYREEE in the germline V gene (reference sequence). CDR3 size: 16 residues. The J segment lost 3 bases and the V segment lost 2 bases, leaving 7 bases of the junction unmatched. The CDR3 coding sequence is TGTGCCAGCAGCTTAGCCCTAGCGGGGGCCAAAGAGACCCAGTACTTC. This gives the protein CASSLALAGAKETQYF.

This clone was counted between two and nine times. The same CDR3 is also encoded by other DNA sequences in this sample. The V gene is TRBV11-2, the J gene TRBJ1-2; D is ambiguous. V gave up 5 bases and J gave up 5 bases, with 9 bases separating them. The CDR3 consists of 12 residues. Germline V gives CDR1 SGHAT, CDR2 FQNNGV. This CDR3 is CASSDRGYGYTF. In DNA form, the CDR3 reads TGTGCCAGCAGCGACCGAGGGTATGGCTACACCTTC.

Many counts were recorded for this clone. The chain has TRBV7-9 and TRBJ1-4; D gene unclear. The V end lost 1 base, the J end lost 8 bases, and 11 bases lay between the germline ends. CDR1 SEHNR and CDR2 FQNEAQ come from the germline V gene (reference sequence). The CDR3 runs 14 residues. CDR3 in amino acids: CASSLGLVEEKLFF. As DNA, the CDR3 is TGTGCCAGCAGCTTAGGACTGGTGGAGGAAAAACTGTTTTTT.

This clone showed up just a few times. The CDR3 DNA sequence: TGCGCCAGCAGCTCGGGAGATTCTGGAAACACCATATATTTT. Protein product: CASSSGDSGNTIYF. This chain links TRBV5-1 with TRBJ1-3, with D uncertain. CDR3 length: 14 residues. V was clipped by 3 bases and J by 1 base, with 8 bases between them. Per the germline V gene, CDR1 is SGHRS and CDR2 is YFSETQ.

This clone came up a few times. The chain links TRBV7-2 to TRBJ2-1, with 8 bases fitting TRBD2. Germline-derived CDR1 and CDR2 are SGHTA and FQGNSA. Germline trimming cut 8 bases from V and 7 bases from J; bases unmatched to any gene: 7. CDR3 length equals 13 residues. The CDR3 nucleotides are TGTGCCAGCGCACTAGCGGTAGAGAATGAGCAGTTCTTC. This sequence encodes CASALAVENEQFF. The whole variable domain, filled in from reference TRBV7-2 and TRBJ2-1, reads GAGVSQSPSNKVTEKGKDVELRCDPISGHTALYWYRQSLGQGLEFLIYFQGNSAPDKSGLPSDRFSAERTGGSVSTLTIQRTQQEDSAVYLCASALAVENEQFFGPGTRLTVL.

This clone occurred a few times. This chain joins TRBV11-2 and TRBJ1-4; TRBD1 agrees at 8 bases. The germline V gene has CDR1 SGHAT and CDR2 FQNNGV. The CDR3 has 15 amino acids. The V and J ends lost 1 base and 7 bases, in that order; junction bases with no gene match: 5. CDR3 loop: CASSLGQGWGEKLFF. The CDR3 region has the DNA TGTGCCAGCAGCTTAGGACAGGGGTGGGGTGAAAAACTGTTTTTT. Complete variable domain (other parts from reference TRBV11-2 and TRBJ1-4): EAGVAQSPRYKIIEKRQSVAFWCNPISGHATLYWYQQILGQGPKLLIQFQNNGVVDDSQLPKDRFSAERLKGVDSTLKIQPAKLEDSAVYLCASSLGQGWGEKLFFGSGTQLSVL.

Written as DNA, the CDR3 is TGTGCCAGCAGGGAGGGGGACAGGGGGACCTATGGCTACACCTTC. Translated, it gives CASREGDRGTYGYTF. V and J are TRBV2 and TRBJ1-2; 11 bases line up with TRBD1. This CDR3 is 15 amino acids long. V was pared by 6 bases and J by 4 bases, with 7 bases of the junction left unmatched. CDR1 and CDR2 (germline): SNHLY, FYNNEI.

This clone was counted only a few times. The V and J genes are TRBV6-6 and TRBJ2-7; D is unclear. Trimming removed 5 bases at V and 6 bases at J, with 8 bases between. Germline V gene lookup returns CDR1 MNHNY and CDR2 SVGAGI (reference sequence). This CDR3 has 11 residues. In nucleotides, the CDR3 is TGTGCCAGCAGTCTTGGGCCCGAGCAGTACTTC. It specifies CASSLGPEQYF.

This clone was seen only a few times. The rearrangement uses TRBV12-5 and TRBJ2-1; TRBD2 aligns across 10 bases. Germline assignment: CDR1 LGHNT and CDR2 FRNRAP. V gave up 7 bases and J gave up 10 bases; unmatched junction bases: 7. This CDR3 is built from 13 residues. The CDR3 DNA reads as TGTGCTAGTGTAGTGGTAGCGGGGGGCGAGCAGTTCTTC. As protein: CASVVVAGGEQFF.

The table lists this clone with a few counts. The rearrangement uses TRBV7-8 and TRBJ1-1; 7 bases align to TRBD1. The V gene end was trimmed by 4 bases and the J gene end by 0 bases; junction bases not matched to a gene: 11. CDR3 size: 17 residues. Germline CDR1 reads SGHVS; CDR2 reads FQNEAQ. This CDR3 is CASSYDRAGILNTEAFF. The CDR3 nucleotides read TGTGCCAGCAGCTACGACAGGGCGGGTATCCTGAACACTGAAGCTTTCTTT.

The chain has TRBV7-9 and TRBJ2-3; the D is unclear. Per the germline V gene, CDR1 is SEHNR and CDR2 is FQNEAQ (reference sequence). This CDR3 is 16 amino acids long. Deletions cut 5 bases from V and 2 bases from J, with 17 bases between. The CDR3, as DNA: TGTGCCAGCAGCCCCTTGGCCGCTAGGTTCACAGATACGCAGTATTTT. Protein: CASSPLAARFTDTQYF.

This clone was seen more than once but under ten times. This rearrangement joins TRBV5-4 to TRBJ2-1; the match to TRBD1 covers 9 bases. The CDR3 has 14 residues. The V gene end was trimmed by 4 bases and the J gene end by 3 bases; junction bases not matched to a gene: 2. Germline lookup yields CDR1 SGHNT and CDR2 YYREEE (reference sequence). CDR3 DNA sequence: TGTGCCAGCAGCGGGACAGGGCTCTACAATGAGCAGTTCTTC. Protein: CASSGTGLYNEQFF.

V gene TRBV19 combines with J gene TRBJ2-2, with 10 bases fitting TRBD2. The germline V gene has CDR1 LNHDA and CDR2 SQIVND (reference sequence). The CDR3 contains 14 residues. Unmatched junction bases numbered 5, after V lost 6 bases and J lost 7 bases. CDR3 nucleotides: TGTGCCAGTAGCAAGCGGGGGGGATTCGGGGAGCTGTTTTTT. Amino acids: CASSKRGGFGELFF.

The chain has TRBV11-1 and TRBJ2-3, with 9 positions matching TRBD1. The V segment lost 8 bases and the J segment 5 bases; nucleotides outside the gene matches: 11. This CDR3 spans 15 amino acids. Per the germline V gene, CDR1 is SGHAT and CDR2 is FQDESV (reference sequence). CDR3 loop: CASSRTGGLEDTQYF. The CDR3 DNA is TGTGCCAGCTCTCGAACAGGGGGCCTGGAAGATACGCAGTATTTT.